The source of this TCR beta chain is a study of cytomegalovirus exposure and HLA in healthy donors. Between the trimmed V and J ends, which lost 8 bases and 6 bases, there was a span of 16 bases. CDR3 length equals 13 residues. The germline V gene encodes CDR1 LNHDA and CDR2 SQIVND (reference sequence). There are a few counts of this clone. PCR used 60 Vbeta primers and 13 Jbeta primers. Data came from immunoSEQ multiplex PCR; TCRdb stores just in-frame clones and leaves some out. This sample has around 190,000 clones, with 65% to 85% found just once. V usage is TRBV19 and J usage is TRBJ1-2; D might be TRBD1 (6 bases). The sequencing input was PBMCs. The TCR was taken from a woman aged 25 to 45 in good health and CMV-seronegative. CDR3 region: CASRVWQGNGYTF. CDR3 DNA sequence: TGTGCCAGTCGGGTCTGGCAGGGGAATGGCTACACCTTC.